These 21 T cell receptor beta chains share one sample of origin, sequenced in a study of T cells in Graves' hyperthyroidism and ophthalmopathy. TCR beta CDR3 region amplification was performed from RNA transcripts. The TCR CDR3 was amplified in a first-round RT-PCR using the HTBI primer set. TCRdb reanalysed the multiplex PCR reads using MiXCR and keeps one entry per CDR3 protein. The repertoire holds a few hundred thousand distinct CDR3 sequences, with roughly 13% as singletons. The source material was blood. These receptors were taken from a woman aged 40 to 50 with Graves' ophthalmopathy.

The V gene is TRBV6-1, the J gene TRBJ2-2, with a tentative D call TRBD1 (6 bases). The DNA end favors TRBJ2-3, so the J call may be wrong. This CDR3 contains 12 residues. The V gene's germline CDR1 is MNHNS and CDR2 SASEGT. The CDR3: CASSPRSGEQYF. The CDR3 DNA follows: TGTGCCAGCAGCCCACGGTCAGGGGAGCAGTATTTT.

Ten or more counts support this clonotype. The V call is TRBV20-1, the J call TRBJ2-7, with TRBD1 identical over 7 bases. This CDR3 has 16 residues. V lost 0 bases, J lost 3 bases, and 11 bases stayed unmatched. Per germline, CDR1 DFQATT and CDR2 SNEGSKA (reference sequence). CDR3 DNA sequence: TGCAGTGCTAGAGATCGAATTTTGGGACAGCTCTACGAGCAGTACTTC. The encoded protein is CSARDRILGQLYEQYF.

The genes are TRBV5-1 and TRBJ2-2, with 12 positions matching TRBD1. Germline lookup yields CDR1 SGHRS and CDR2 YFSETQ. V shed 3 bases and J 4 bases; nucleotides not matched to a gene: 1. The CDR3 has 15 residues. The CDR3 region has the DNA TGCGCCAGCAGCTGGGGACAGGGGGCCACCGGGGAGCTGTTTTTT. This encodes CASSWGQGATGELFF.

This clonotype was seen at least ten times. The CDR3 sequence: CASSHWKGDEAFF. The CDR3 DNA is TGCGCCAGCAGCCATTGGAAAGGGGATGAAGCTTTCTTT. The rearrangement joins TRBV5-1 to TRBJ1-1; possibly TRBD1 for D (5 bases). The CDR3 runs 13 residues. Trimming left V 4 bases short and J 7 bases short, with 14 bases between. Germline-derived CDR1 and CDR2 are SGHRS and YFSETQ.

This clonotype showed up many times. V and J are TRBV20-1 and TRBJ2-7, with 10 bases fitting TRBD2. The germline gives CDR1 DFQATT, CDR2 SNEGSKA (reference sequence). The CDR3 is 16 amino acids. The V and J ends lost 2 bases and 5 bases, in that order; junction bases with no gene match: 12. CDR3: CSARPVASGSVNEQYF. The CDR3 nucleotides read TGCAGTGCTAGACCGGTAGCTAGCGGGAGTGTTAACGAGCAGTACTTC.

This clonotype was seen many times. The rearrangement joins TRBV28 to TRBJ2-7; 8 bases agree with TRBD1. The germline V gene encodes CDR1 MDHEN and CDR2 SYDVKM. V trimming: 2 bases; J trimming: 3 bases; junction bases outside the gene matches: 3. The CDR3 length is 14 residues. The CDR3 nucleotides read TGTGCCAGCAGTTTAACCAGGGGGCTCTACGAGCAGTACTTC. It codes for CASSLTRGLYEQYF.

CDR3 in amino acids: CASRPGLAGGRGELFF. The CDR3 DNA sequence: TGTGCCAGCAGGCCGGGACTAGCGGGGGGGCGCGGGGAGCTGTTTTTT. V is TRBV2 and J is TRBJ2-2; the match to TRBD2 covers 16 bases. Trimming removed 6 bases from V and 7 bases from J; junction bases left unmatched: 5. CDR1 and CDR2 (germline): SNHLY, FYNNEI. The CDR3 consists of 16 residues.

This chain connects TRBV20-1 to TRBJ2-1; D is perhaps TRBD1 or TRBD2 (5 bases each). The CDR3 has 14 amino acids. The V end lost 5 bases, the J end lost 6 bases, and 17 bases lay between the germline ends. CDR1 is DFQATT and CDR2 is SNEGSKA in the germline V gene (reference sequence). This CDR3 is CSAPLSGQGNEQFF. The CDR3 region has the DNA TGCAGTGCTCCTCTATCGGGGCAGGGCAATGAGCAGTTCTTC.

The CDR3 DNA reads TGTGCCAGCAGCTTGGCCCCGGATAGCAATCAGCCCCAGCATTTT. Translated, it gives CASSLAPDSNQPQHF. The chain couples TRBV5-4 to TRBJ1-5; D is unresolved. The CDR3 totals 15 residues. Trimming cost V 0 bases and J 0 bases, with 7 bases left between them. From germline, CDR1 is SGHNT and CDR2 YYREEE (reference sequence).

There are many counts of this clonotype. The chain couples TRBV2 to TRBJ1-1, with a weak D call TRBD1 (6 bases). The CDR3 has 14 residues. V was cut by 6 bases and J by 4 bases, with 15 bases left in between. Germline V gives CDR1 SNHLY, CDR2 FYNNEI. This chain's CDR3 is CASRGAGKPTEAFF. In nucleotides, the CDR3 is TGTGCCAGCAGGGGGGCAGGGAAGCCCACTGAAGCTTTCTTT.

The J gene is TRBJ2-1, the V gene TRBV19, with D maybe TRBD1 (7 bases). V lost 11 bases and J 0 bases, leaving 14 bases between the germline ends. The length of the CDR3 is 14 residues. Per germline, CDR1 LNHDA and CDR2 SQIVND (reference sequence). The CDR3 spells CASRGRGSYNEQFF. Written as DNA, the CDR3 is TGTGCCTCGAGGGGGCGGGGCTCCTACAATGAGCAGTTCTTC.

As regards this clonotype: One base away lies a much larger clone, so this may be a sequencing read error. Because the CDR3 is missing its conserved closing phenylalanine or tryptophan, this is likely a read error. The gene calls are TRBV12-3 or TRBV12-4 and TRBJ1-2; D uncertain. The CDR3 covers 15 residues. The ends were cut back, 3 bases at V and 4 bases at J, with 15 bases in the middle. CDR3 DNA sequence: TGTGCCAGCAGTTTTAGCGGCAGTCGTCGCTATGGCTACACCCTC. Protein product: CASSFSGSRRYGYTL.

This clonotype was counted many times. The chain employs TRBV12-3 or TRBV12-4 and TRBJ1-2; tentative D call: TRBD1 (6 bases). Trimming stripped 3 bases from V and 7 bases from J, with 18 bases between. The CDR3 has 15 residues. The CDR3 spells CASSFRGARVGGYTF. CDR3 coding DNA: TGTGCCAGCAGTTTTCGGGGGGCGCGCGTAGGTGGCTACACCTTC.

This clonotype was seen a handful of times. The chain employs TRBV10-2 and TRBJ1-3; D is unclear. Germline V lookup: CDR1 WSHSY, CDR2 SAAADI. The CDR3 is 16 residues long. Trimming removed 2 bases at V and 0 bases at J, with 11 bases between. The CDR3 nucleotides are TGCGCCAGCAGTGAGAACGGACTGATCTCTGGAAACACCATATATTTT. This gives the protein CASSENGLISGNTIYF.

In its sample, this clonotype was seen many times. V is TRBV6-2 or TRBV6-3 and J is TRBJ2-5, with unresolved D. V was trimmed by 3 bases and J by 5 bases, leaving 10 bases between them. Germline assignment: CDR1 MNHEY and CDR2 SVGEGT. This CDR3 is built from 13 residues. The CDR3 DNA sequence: TGTGCCAGCAGTTATATCTTCGAGGAGACCCAGTACTTC. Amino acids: CASSYIFEETQYF.

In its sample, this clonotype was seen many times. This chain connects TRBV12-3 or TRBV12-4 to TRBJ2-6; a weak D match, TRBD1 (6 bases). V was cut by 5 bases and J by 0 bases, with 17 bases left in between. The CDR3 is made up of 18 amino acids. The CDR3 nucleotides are TGTGCCAGCAGTCCTTTACAGGGTCTAAGCTCTGGGGCCAACGTCCTGACTTTC. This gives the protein CASSPLQGLSSGANVLTF.

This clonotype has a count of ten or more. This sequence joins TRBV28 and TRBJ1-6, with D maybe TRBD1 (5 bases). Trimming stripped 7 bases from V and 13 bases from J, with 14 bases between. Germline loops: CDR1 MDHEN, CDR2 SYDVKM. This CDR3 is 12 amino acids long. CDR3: CASTPPRGPLHF. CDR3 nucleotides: TGTGCCAGCACCCCTCCCCGGGGGCCCCTCCACTTT.

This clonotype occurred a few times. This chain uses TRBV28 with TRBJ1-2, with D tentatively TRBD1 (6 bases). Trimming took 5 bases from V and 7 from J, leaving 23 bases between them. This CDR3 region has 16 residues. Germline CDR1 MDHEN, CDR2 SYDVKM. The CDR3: CASSPPAGGAIGGYTF. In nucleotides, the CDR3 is TGTGCCAGCAGTCCCCCGGCCGGGGGCGCAATAGGTGGCTACACCTTC.

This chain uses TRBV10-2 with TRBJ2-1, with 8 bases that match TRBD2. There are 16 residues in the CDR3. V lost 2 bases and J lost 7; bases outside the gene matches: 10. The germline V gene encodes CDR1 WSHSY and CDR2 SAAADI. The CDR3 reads CASSETGGGSWNEQFF. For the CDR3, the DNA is TGCGCCAGCAGTGAGACGGGGGGGGGTTCTTGGAATGAGCAGTTCTTC.

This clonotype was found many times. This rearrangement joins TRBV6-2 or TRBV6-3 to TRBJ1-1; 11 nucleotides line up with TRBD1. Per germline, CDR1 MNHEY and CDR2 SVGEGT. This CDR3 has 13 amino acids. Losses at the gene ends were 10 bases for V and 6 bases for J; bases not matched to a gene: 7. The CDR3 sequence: CATGTGGFAEAFF. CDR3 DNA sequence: TGTGCCACCGGGACAGGGGGGTTCGCTGAAGCTTTCTTT.

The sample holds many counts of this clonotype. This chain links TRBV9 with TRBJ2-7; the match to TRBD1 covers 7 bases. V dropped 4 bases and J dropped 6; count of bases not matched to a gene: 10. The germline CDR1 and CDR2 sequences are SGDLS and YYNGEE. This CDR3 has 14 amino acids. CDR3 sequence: CASSTDRVGGEQYF. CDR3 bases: TGTGCCAGCAGCACTGACAGGGTTGGGGGCGAGCAGTACTTC.